The source of this T cell receptor beta chain is a study of CD8+ T cells in alopecia areata. Looking at the study overall: Among treated patients, severity was scored by affected scalp area percentage. Study-level points and caveats: On tofacitinib, scalp clonality and expanded CD8+ clones among top 100 fell significantly.

Treatment noted: oral pan-JAK inhibitor, 5-10 mg twice daily. T lymphocytes (CD4+ and CD8+) were sorted from PBMCs. RNA was extracted and reverse transcribed into cDNA as the sequencing template. Assay: immunoSEQ multiplex PCR; the TCRdb copy retains only in-frame clones and omits some. The profile shows about 94,000 clones, just over 70% of them singletons. This CDR3 is 12 amino acids long. The germline V and J ends were trimmed by 5 bases and 0 bases, with 4 bases remaining between them. Germline V gene lookup returns CDR1 MNHEY and CDR2 SMNVEV (reference sequence). This clone was detected ten times or more. Its specificity is unknown. This specimen includes other DNA sequences encoding the same CDR3.

The sample here was CD8+ T cells sorted from blood, taken at approximately week 45, from a patient treated with tofacitinib. The receptor comes from a human donor with alopecia areata. The genes are TRBV27 and TRBJ1-1, with D unresolved. The CDR3 DNA sequence: TGTGCCAGCAGTAACATGAACACTGAAGCTTTCTTT. It is translated as CASSNMNTEAFF.